The TCR beta chain described here comes from a study of blood T cell repertoires in COVID-19. Overall study context: Sources were T cells, B-cell-depleted T cells, or PBMCs; the material itself was cDNA or gDNA.

Germline loops: CDR1 MDHEN, CDR2 SYDVKM. The CDR3 sequence is 14 residues long. Trimming removed 2 bases from V and 4 bases from J, with 11 bases in between. While infection was still active, Seattle patients were enrolled and then followed longitudinally. TCRdb's copy holds only in-frame clones and misses some; the assay was immunoSEQ multiplex PCR. This table has roughly 52,000 clones, about 87% appearing once. Material: peripheral blood. The sequence was obtained from a man in his forties with COVID-19, enrolled during active disease. This chain links TRBV28 with TRBJ1-1; the D is unclear. CDR3 region: CASSLLGRGTEAFF. CDR3 coding DNA: TGTGCCAGCAGTTTACTAGGACGGGGCACTGAAGCTTTCTTT.